These 8 T cell receptor beta chains came from one sample sequenced in a study of cytomegalovirus exposure and HLA in healthy donors. The PCR was carried out with 60 Vbeta primers and 13 Jbeta primers. Assay: immunoSEQ multiplex PCR; the TCRdb copy retains only in-frame clones and omits some. This table holds around 180,000 clones, more than 65% found once. Input material: PBMCs. The receptors stem from a woman in her fifties or sixties in good health and CMV-seronegative.

The chain carries TRBV19 and TRBJ1-2; TRBD1 matches at 7 bases. The V segment lost 2 bases and the J segment 0 bases; nucleotides outside the gene matches: 3. In germline, CDR1 is LNHDA, CDR2 SQIVND (reference sequence). This CDR3 is built from 15 residues. CDR3 amino acids: CASSIRQGSNYGYTF. CDR3 bases: TGTGCCAGTAGTATACGACAGGGATCTAACTATGGCTACACCTTC. The full variable domain, with the rest looked up from reference TRBV19 and TRBJ1-2, is DGGITQSPKYLFRKEGQNVTLSCEQNLNHDAMYWYRQDPGQGLRLIYYSQIVNDFQKGDIAEGYSVSREKKESFPLTVTSAQKNPTAFYLCASSIRQGSNYGYTFGSGTRLTVV.

This chain connects TRBV18 to TRBJ1-1; perhaps TRBD1 as D (6 bases). V lost 1 base, J lost 2 bases, and 8 bases lay in between. CDR3 length: 14 residues. The germline gives CDR1 KGHSH, CDR2 LQKENI. The CDR3 here is CASSPQGENTEAFF. CDR3 in DNA: TGTGCCAGCTCACCACAGGGGGAAAACACTGAAGCTTTCTTT.

This rearrangement joins TRBV30 to TRBJ1-2, with 8 bases identical to TRBD1. J was trimmed by 5 bases and V by 1 base; bases with no gene match: 0. This CDR3 contains 12 residues. Germline CDR1 is GTSNPN and CDR2 is SVGIG (reference sequence). DNA for the CDR3: TGTGCCTGGAGTGGACAGGGGTATGGCTACACCTTC. Translated, it gives CAWSGQGYGYTF.

This clone has just a few counts. This chain uses TRBV28 with TRBJ2-7, with 9 positions matching TRBD2. The germline gives CDR1 MDHEN, CDR2 SYDVKM. CDR3 length equals 16 residues. V shed 5 bases and J 0 bases; nucleotides not matched to a gene: 8. Here the CDR3 reads CASSDLAGSRSYEQYF. The CDR3 DNA reads as TGTGCCAGCAGTGATCTAGCGGGGTCCCGCTCCTACGAGCAGTACTTC.

This clone appeared once. V and J are TRBV6-5 and TRBJ1-2; possibly TRBD1 for D (6 bases). CDR3 size: 15 residues. From germline, CDR1 is MNHEY and CDR2 SVGAGI. The ends were cut back, 0 bases at V and 4 bases at J, with 12 bases in the middle. The CDR3 DNA sequence: TGTGCCAGCAGTTACTCGGGGGCCGTCGCCTATGGCTACACCTTC. Translating it yields CASSYSGAVAYGYTF.

This rearrangement joins TRBV27 to TRBJ1-4, with 9 bases identical to TRBD1. With 6 bases clipped from V and 8 bases from J, the junction kept 10 bases outside the gene matches. In germline, CDR1 is MNHEY, CDR2 SMNVEV (reference sequence). The CDR3 sequence is 15 residues long. CDR3 sequence reads: CASSPGQGREEKLFF. In DNA form, the CDR3 reads TGTGCCAGCAGCCCCGGACAGGGGAGGGAGGAAAAACTGTTTTTT.

The genes are TRBV15 and TRBJ1-1; TRBD1 matches at 7 bases. Germline V CDR1 and CDR2: LNHNV, YYDKDF (reference sequence). Losses at the gene ends were 5 bases for V and 1 base for J; bases not matched to a gene: 7. This CDR3 is built from 15 residues. CDR3: CATSFRNRGNTEAFF. DNA of the CDR3: TGTGCCACCAGCTTCCGGAACAGGGGGAACACTGAAGCTTTCTTT.

This clone was seen just once. This rearrangement joins TRBV7-9 to TRBJ2-1; TRBD1 agrees at 8 bases. The CDR3 is 14 amino acids. In germline, CDR1 is SEHNR, CDR2 FQNEAQ (reference sequence). Trimming at V came to 5 bases and at J to 7 bases, leaving 7 bases not matched to a gene. The CDR3 sequence: CASSIPDRGNEQFF. In DNA, the CDR3 is TGTGCCAGCAGCATACCCGACAGGGGTAATGAGCAGTTCTTC. The full variable domain, rest sourced from reference TRBV7-9 and TRBJ2-1, is DTGVSQNPRHKITKRGQNVTFRCDPISEHNRLYWYRQTLGQGPEFLTYFQNEAQLEKSRLLSDRFSAERPKGSFSTLEIQRTEQGDSAMYLCASSIPDRGNEQFFGPGTRLTVL.